In its sample, the clone carrying this T cell receptor (beta chain) was seen a few times. In the study's own analysis: Amplification of reference gene primers provided the estimated nucleated cell counts. The repertoire was sequenced with immunoSEQ multiplex PCR; TCRdb's copy has only in-frame clones and lacks some. Clone size and V and J calls were adopted from that table, with D and trimming inferred from the DNA. This table holds tens of thousands of clones, roughly three quarters found once. V dropped 4 bases and J dropped 5; count of bases not matched to a gene: 7. CDR1 is LNHDA and CDR2 is SQIVND in the germline V gene (reference sequence). The CDR3 totals 16 residues. The data were taken from a study of blood T cell repertoires in COVID-19. For the study at large: Donors in the United States, Italy and Spain gave samples during acute or convalescent COVID-19. Nucleic acid was either cDNA or gDNA, and it came from T cells, B-cell-depleted T cells, or PBMCs.

The sequencing sample was made of peripheral blood. The sequence derives from a man of 80 years or more with acute or convalescent COVID-19. This chain uses TRBV19 with TRBJ1-4; 10 bases agree with TRBD1. CDR3 amino acids: CASSSPRQGANEKLFF. CDR3 DNA sequence: TGTGCCAGTAGTAGCCCCCGACAGGGGGCAAATGAAAAACTGTTTTTT. Full variable domain (missing parts from reference TRBV19 and TRBJ1-4): DGGITQSPKYLFRKEGQNVTLSCEQNLNHDAMYWYRQDPGQGLRLIYYSQIVNDFQKGDIAEGYSVSREKKESFPLTVTSAQKNPTAFYLCASSSPRQGANEKLFFGSGTQLSVL.